These T cell receptor beta chains were read from a single sample in a study of T cell responses to AZD1222 COVID-19 vaccine. TCRdb's table, derived via immunoSEQ multiplex PCR, lists solely in-frame clones and lacks some. The profile shows about 110,000 clones, approximately 89% of them singletons. Source: peripheral blood, taken 28 days after the second AZD1222 dose. All receptors derive from an adult who received the AZD1222 COVID-19 vaccine. CDR3s include the opening cysteine and the closing phenylalanine or tryptophan. D genes are given only for firm matches. A row's size may be missing; if present it is once, few, many or a size class.

j_call v_call clone_size d_call cdr3_aa cdr3_nt
TRBJ2-1 TRBV10-3 once - CAISSYSYNEQFF TGTGCCATAAGCAGTTACTCCTACAATGAGCAGTTCTTC
TRBJ1-1 TRBV2 - - CASSEWAVAFF TGTGCCAGCAGTGAATGGGCAGTAGCTTTCTTT
TRBJ2-2 TRBV5-1 - TRBD1 CASSFTPGQGRTGELFF TGCGCCAGCAGCTTCACTCCGGGACAGGGGAGGACCGGGGAGCTGTTTTTT
TRBJ2-5 TRBV3-1/TRBV3-2 - TRBD2 CASSQASGAETQYF TGTGCCAGCAGCCAAGCTAGCGGGGCGGAGACCCAGTACTTC
TRBJ1-1 TRBV18 - - CASSPGANTEAFF TGTGCCAGCTCACCCGGGGCGAACACTGAAGCTTTCTTT
TRBJ2-2 TRBV18 - TRBD1 CASSPEPGQSGELFF TGTGCCAGCTCACCCGAGCCGGGACAGTCCGGGGAGCTGTTTTTT
TRBJ2-2 TRBV7-9 - - CASSLEEAAWLAGELFF TGTGCCAGCAGCTTAGAGGAGGCAGCCTGGTTGGCCGGGGAGCTGTTTTTT
TRBJ2-2 TRBV24-1 once TRBD2 CATSDMVGGPATGELFF TGTGCCACCAGTGATATGGTGGGAGGGCCGGCCACCGGGGAGCTGTTTTTT
TRBJ2-3 TRBV29-1 once TRBD1 CSAGTGTDTQYF TGCAGCGCAGGGACAGGCACAGATACGCAGTATTTT
TRBJ2-1 TRBV7-3 - TRBD2 CASSLGSWFSGNPDNEQFF TGTGCCAGCAGCTTAGGGTCATGGTTTAGCGGGAACCCCGACAATGAGCAGTTCTTC
TRBJ2-3 TRBV11-2 - - CASSRDFTDTQYF TGTGCCAGCAGCCGGGACTTCACAGATACGCAGTATTTT
TRBJ1-2 TRBV30 once - CACSGSQANYGYTF TGTGCCTGTTCCGGGTCGCAGGCTAACTATGGCTACACCTTC
TRBJ2-7 TRBV6-2/TRBV6-3 - - CASSLRGASYEQYF TGTGCCAGCAGCCTTCGGGGGGCCTCCTACGAGCAGTACTTC
TRBJ1-2 TRBV11-1 - - CASSDRGSNYGYTF TGTGCCAGCAGCGATAGGGGGAGCAACTATGGCTACACCTTC
TRBJ2-5 TRBV25-1 - - CASSELTIQETQYF TGTGCCAGCAGTGAATTGACAATCCAAGAGACCCAGTACTTC
TRBJ1-3 TRBV27 - TRBD1 CASSPKGQGVGNTIYF TGTGCCAGCAGTCCGAAAGGACAGGGGGTAGGAAACACCATATATTTT
TRBJ1-1 TRBV5-4 - - CASSLGLGGTEAFF TGTGCCAGCAGCTTGGGGCTAGGAGGCACTGAAGCTTTCTTT
TRBJ1-2 TRBV12-3/TRBV12-4 - TRBD1 CASRGTGEGYTF TGTGCCAGCAGGGGGACAGGGGAAGGCTACACCTTC
TRBJ2-5 TRBV5-1 - - CASRLAGTYQETQYF TGCGCCAGCAGGCTTGCAGGGACTTACCAAGAGACCCAGTACTTC
TRBJ1-4 TRBV7-2 - TRBD1 CASSPDREKEKLFF TGTGCCAGCAGCCCCGACAGGGAAAAGGAAAAACTGTTTTTT
TRBJ1-2 TRBV4-3 - TRBD1 CASSQGTGEPYGYTF TGCGCCAGCAGCCAAGGAACAGGGGAGCCCTATGGCTACACCTTC
TRBJ2-1 TRBV11-1 - - CASSLSWLVGDNEQFF TGTGCCAGCAGCTTATCCTGGTTAGTTGGCGACAATGAGCAGTTCTTC
TRBJ2-3 TRBV5-4 once - CASTRGTPDTQYF TGTGCCAGCACCCGAGGGACTCCAGATACGCAGTATTTT
TRBJ2-1 TRBV11-1 - TRBD2 CASSGLVLRDEQFF TGTGCCAGCAGCGGACTAGTCCTGAGGGATGAGCAGTTCTTC
TRBJ1-1 TRBV2 few TRBD1 CASRRDSQGEAFF TGTGCCAGCAGAAGGGACAGCCAGGGTGAAGCTTTCTTT
TRBJ1-2 TRBV7-9 - - CASSRLGFYGYTF TGTGCCAGCAGCCGACTGGGCTTCTATGGCTACACCTTC
TRBJ1-5 TRBV25-1 - - CASSDWEDQPQHF TGTGCCAGCAGTGATTGGGAGGATCAGCCCCAGCATTTT
TRBJ1-4 TRBV9 few - CASSVGVGNEKLFF TGTGCCAGCAGCGTAGGAGTGGGTAATGAAAAACTGTTTTTT
TRBJ1-1 TRBV6-6 - - CASSLGSTGLIF TGTGCCAGCAGCCTAGGTTCCACAGGACTTATCTTT
TRBJ2-4 TRBV4-1 - - CASSPPDRGNGKNIQYF TGCGCCAGCAGCCCCCCCGACCGGGGGAATGGCAAAAACATTCAGTACTTC
TRBJ1-1 TRBV6-2/TRBV6-3 - - CASSYSGEAFF TGTGCCAGCAGTTACTCAGGTGAAGCTTTCTTT
TRBJ1-1 TRBV5-1 - - CASSYRQMNTEAFF TGCGCCAGCAGCTATAGACAGATGAACACTGAAGCTTTCTTT
TRBJ2-7 TRBV7-9 - TRBD1 CASSLVGQGYEQYF TGTGCCAGCAGCTTAGTGGGACAGGGCTACGAGCAGTACTTC
TRBJ1-2 TRBV9 - - CASRGSYYGYTF TGTGCCAGCAGGGGCAGCTATTATGGCTACACCTTC
TRBJ1-4 TRBV27 - TRBD1 CASSLDRVSEKLFF TGTGCCAGCAGTTTGGACAGGGTATCCGAAAAACTGTTTTTT
TRBJ1-1 TRBV4-1 - TRBD1 CASSQVATGALAFF TGCGCCAGCAGCCAAGTGGCGACAGGGGCGCTGGCTTTCTTT
TRBJ2-2 TRBV29-1 - - CSVVQGFTGELFF TGCAGCGTTGTACAGGGATTCACCGGGGAGCTGTTTTTT
TRBJ2-5 TRBV9 - TRBD1 CASSVSSGQVQTQYF TGTGCCAGCAGCGTGTCATCGGGACAGGTACAGACCCAGTACTTC
TRBJ2-3 TRBV14 - - CASSLGAQSLGADTQYF TGTGCCAGCAGCCTAGGGGCCCAGTCACTTGGGGCAGATACGCAGTATTTT
TRBJ2-2 TRBV7-9 - - CASSEGGTVNTGELFF TGTGCCAGCAGCGAAGGTGGGACTGTAAACACCGGGGAGCTGTTTTTT
TRBJ2-4 TRBV13 once TRBD2 CASSITGLAAPKNIQYF TGTGCCAGCAGCATTACGGGACTAGCGGCCCCTAAGAACATTCAGTACTTC
TRBJ1-1 TRBV19 - - CAQQFGGGREDTEAFF TGTGCCCAACAGTTCGGGGGGGGCAGGGAAGACACTGAAGCTTTCTTT
TRBJ1-5 TRBV19 - - CASSMGWASNQPQHF TGTGCCAGTAGTATGGGCTGGGCTAGCAATCAGCCCCAGCATTTT
TRBJ1-6 TRBV30 few - CAWKGRSSSYNSPLHF TGTGCCTGGAAGGGCAGGTCGAGCTCCTATAATTCACCCCTCCACTTT
TRBJ2-6 TRBV7-8 - - CASSSQSSGANVLTF TGTGCCAGCAGCTCTCAGTCCTCTGGGGCCAACGTCCTGACTTTC
TRBJ2-5 TRBV6-5 - - CASSYSAEGTQYF TGTGCCAGCAGTTACTCCGCGGAGGGGACCCAGTACTTC
TRBJ2-2 TRBV18 - TRBD1 CASSPMDRGRGGTGELFF TGTGCCAGCTCACCAATGGACAGGGGTCGCGGGGGCACCGGGGAGCTGTTTTTT
TRBJ2-7 TRBV5-1 - TRBD1 CASSSGTGAYEQYF TGCGCCAGCAGCTCAGGGACAGGGGCCTACGAGCAGTACTTC
TRBJ2-1 TRBV7-8 - - CASSLQGNEQFF TGTGCCAGCAGCTTACAGGGGAATGAGCAGTTCTTC
TRBJ2-2 TRBV30 - TRBD2 CAWGGTSGRAVTGELFF TGTGCCTGGGGAGGGACTAGCGGGAGGGCGGTCACCGGGGAGCTGTTTTTT
TRBJ1-6 TRBV7-2 few - CASRPPGTSHNSPLHF TGTGCCAGCAGGCCGCCCGGGACATCCCATAATTCACCCCTCCACTTT
TRBJ2-3 TRBV7-3 - TRBD2 CASSLSGGTDTQYF TGTGCCAGCAGCTTAAGCGGGGGGACAGATACGCAGTATTTT
TRBJ2-7 TRBV4-2 - TRBD2 CASSQGLAGVKTYF TGTGCCAGCAGCCAAGGACTAGCGGGAGTTAAGACGTACTTC
TRBJ2-7 TRBV6-6 - TRBD2 CASSLRLAGALSYEQYF TGTGCCAGCAGTCTCAGACTAGCGGGAGCCCTTTCCTACGAGCAGTACTTC
TRBJ1-3 TRBV4-2 - TRBD1 CASSQAEGASGNTIYF TGTGCCAGCAGCCAAGCGGAGGGGGCGTCTGGAAACACCATATATTTT